Presented here are 9 T cell receptor beta chains from one specimen sequenced in a study of blood T cell repertoires in COVID-19. Profiling relied on immunoSEQ multiplex PCR, and the TCRdb table lists in-frame clones only, not all of them. Of 110,000 to 150,000 clones listed, approximately 78% were seen once; the top ten hold less than 4.5%. Sequences were obtained from peripheral blood. The receptor set was obtained from a woman older than 75 with acute or convalescent COVID-19.

The chain is built from TRBV20-1 and TRBJ1-6, with D perhaps TRBD1 (5 bases). CDR1 and CDR2 (germline): DFQATT, SNEGSKA (reference sequence). The V and J ends lost 3 bases and 6 bases respectively, with 9 bases between them. CDR3 size: 13 residues. CDR3 in DNA: TGCAGTGCTAGTCAGGGTAGTAATTCACCCCTCCACTTT. This sequence encodes CSASQGSNSPLHF.

The chain carries TRBV2 and TRBJ2-1; TRBD1 might be the D (6 bases). Germline V gene sequence: CDR1 SNHLY, CDR2 FYNNEI. The CDR3 length is 12 residues. V lost 5 bases and J 8 bases, leaving 10 bases between the germline ends. This CDR3 reads CASSRKGDEQFF. The CDR3 DNA is TGTGCCAGCAGTCGTAAGGGGGATGAGCAGTTCTTC.

This clone is a singleton in its sample. This chain connects TRBV7-9 to TRBJ2-7; 13 nucleotides match TRBD2. The length of the CDR3 is 17 residues. V shed 5 bases, J shed 1 base, and the junction held 8 bases outside the gene matches. The germline CDR1 and CDR2 sequences are SEHNR and FQNEAQ (reference sequence). CDR3 amino acids: CASSKPLGLAGSYEQYF. The CDR3 DNA follows: TGTGCCAGCAGCAAACCGTTGGGACTAGCGGGGTCCTACGAGCAGTACTTC.

This clone was counted a single time. The CDR3 bases are TGTGCCACCAGCAGAGATCCCGGTGAAAAACTGTTTTTT. It encodes CATSRDPGEKLFF. The rearrangement links TRBV15 to TRBJ1-4; D uncertain. In germline, CDR1 is LNHNV, CDR2 YYDKDF (reference sequence). The ends were cut back, 0 bases at V and 7 bases at J, with 6 bases in the middle. CDR3 length: 13 residues.

The V gene is TRBV27, the J gene TRBJ1-2; TRBD1 agrees at 9 bases. V lost 6 bases and J lost 2; bases outside the gene matches: 10. Germline V lookup: CDR1 MNHEY, CDR2 SMNVEV (reference sequence). The CDR3 has 16 residues. CDR3 residues: CASRPAGTGTNYGYTF. In DNA form, the CDR3 reads TGTGCCAGCAGACCCGCCGGGACAGGGACGAACTATGGCTACACCTTC.

The chain links TRBV5-1 to TRBJ2-3; D is possibly TRBD1 (6 bases). The CDR3 is 13 residues long. The germline V gene encodes CDR1 SGHRS and CDR2 YFSETQ. Deletions cut 1 base from V and 7 bases from J, with 10 bases between. The CDR3 DNA sequence: TGCGCCAGCAGCTTGTCAGGGGCGCATACGCAGTATTTT. Protein sequence: CASSLSGAHTQYF.

CDR3 loop: CAWGPRAAGLAGAFYEQYF. Written as DNA, the CDR3 is TGTGCCTGGGGTCCGCGGGCGGCGGGACTAGCGGGAGCTTTCTACGAGCAGTACTTC. The chain couples TRBV30 to TRBJ2-7; 14 bases map to TRBD2. The V segment lost 5 bases and the J segment 3 bases; nucleotides outside the gene matches: 18. Germline V gene sequence: CDR1 GTSNPN, CDR2 SVGIG (reference sequence). This CDR3 region has 19 residues.

The rearrangement joins TRBV28 to TRBJ1-2; the D gene is possibly TRBD1 (5 bases). The CDR3 contains 14 residues. V shed 10 bases and J shed 0 bases, with 15 bases lying between them. In germline, CDR1 is MDHEN, CDR2 SYDVKM. The CDR3 coding sequence is TGTGCCACCCGTTCGGCAGGGTCTAACTATGGCTACACCTTC. Its translation: CATRSAGSNYGYTF.

This sequence joins TRBV7-2 and TRBJ1-1, with D perhaps TRBD1 (6 bases). Trimming removed 4 bases at V and 10 bases at J, with 19 bases between. CDR3 length equals 14 residues. Germline loops: CDR1 SGHTA, CDR2 FQGNSA. Here the CDR3 DNA reads TGTGCCAGCAGCTCCAGCATCTTCCAGGGGCTAGCTTTCTTT. It encodes CASSSSIFQGLAFF.